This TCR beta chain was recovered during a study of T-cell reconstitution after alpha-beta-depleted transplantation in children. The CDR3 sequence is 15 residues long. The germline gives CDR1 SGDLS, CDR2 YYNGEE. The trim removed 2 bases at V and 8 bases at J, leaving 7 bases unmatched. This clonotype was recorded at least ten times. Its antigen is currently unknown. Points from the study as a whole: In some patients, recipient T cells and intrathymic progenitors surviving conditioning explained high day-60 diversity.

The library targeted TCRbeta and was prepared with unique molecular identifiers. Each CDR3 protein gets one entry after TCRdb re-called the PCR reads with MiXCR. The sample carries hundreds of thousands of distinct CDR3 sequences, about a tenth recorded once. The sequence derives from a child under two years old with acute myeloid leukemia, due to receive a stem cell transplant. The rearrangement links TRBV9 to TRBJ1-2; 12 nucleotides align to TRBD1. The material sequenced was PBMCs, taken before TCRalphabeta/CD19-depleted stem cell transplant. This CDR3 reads CASSVPGQGAKGYTF. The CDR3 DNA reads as TGTGCCAGCAGCGTTCCGGGACAGGGGGCGAAAGGCTACACCTTC.